Presented here are 27 T cell receptor beta chains from one specimen sequenced in a study of immune evolution from preneoplasia to lung adenocarcinoma. This table comes from immunoSEQ multiplex PCR, and its TCRdb copy is limited to in-frame clones, with some not included. The table lists about 16,000 clones, 80% to 90% of them singletons. Sequencing input: FFPE invasive lung adenocarcinoma tissue. These TCRs come from a person between 65 and 79 years old with invasive lung adenocarcinoma.

The CDR3 bases are TGTGCCAGCAGCTTGGACAGGGGTGCTGAGCAGTTCTTC. Protein: CASSLDRGAEQFF. This rearrangement joins TRBV7-3 to TRBJ2-1, with 9 nucleotides matching TRBD1. CDR3 length: 13 amino acids. Germline V gene lookup returns CDR1 SGHTA and CDR2 FQGTGA. The V and J ends lost 3 bases and 9 bases, in that order; junction bases with no gene match: 3.

The gene calls are TRBV18 and TRBJ1-2; D not certain. There are 14 residues in the CDR3. Germline values: CDR1 KGHSH, CDR2 LQKENI. Trimming left V 3 bases short and J 2 bases short, with 10 bases between. Written as DNA, the CDR3 is TGTGCCAGCTCACCCTCCGGGTCCAACTATGGCTACACCTTC. This encodes CASSPSGSNYGYTF.

The chain joins TRBV18 to TRBJ2-5, with 8 bases fitting TRBD1. J gave up 4 bases and V 2 bases, and 6 bases lay outside the gene matches. Germline values: CDR1 KGHSH, CDR2 LQKENI. There are 15 residues in the CDR3. In DNA, the CDR3 is TGTGCCAGCTCACCAAATCAGGGGGCTGGAGAGACCCAGTACTTC. It encodes CASSPNQGAGETQYF.

This clone was recorded once. The gene calls are TRBV5-6 and TRBJ1-2; 7 bases match TRBD1. This CDR3 spans 14 amino acids. V lost 4 bases to trimming and J lost 8 bases; unmatched junction nucleotides: 11. Germline CDR1 reads SGHDT; CDR2 reads YYEEEE. The CDR3 protein is CASSRDTTGRGYTF. DNA of the CDR3: TGTGCCAGCAGCCGTGACACGACAGGGCGCGGCTACACCTTC.

This rearrangement joins TRBV18 to TRBJ2-1; 8 positions agree with TRBD2. J was trimmed by 5 bases and V by 5 bases; bases with no gene match: 5. There are 14 residues in the CDR3. The germline CDR1 and CDR2 sequences are KGHSH and LQKENI. In DNA form, the CDR3 reads TGTGCCAGCTCAGGTCGGGAGGGCGACAATGAGCAGTTCTTC. Protein product: CASSGREGDNEQFF.

The V call is TRBV5-4, the J call TRBJ2-2; 11 nucleotides agree with TRBD2. The CDR3 loop spans 15 amino acids. Per germline, CDR1 SGHNT and CDR2 YYREEE (reference sequence). V gave up 4 bases and J gave up 7 bases; unmatched junction bases: 6. In DNA, the CDR3 is TGTGCCAGCAGCCCGGGACTAGCGGATTTCGGGGAGCTGTTTTTT. This codes for CASSPGLADFGELFF.

The chain carries TRBV7-3 and TRBJ2-5; D is possibly TRBD2 (5 bases). V shed 1 base and J shed 5 bases, with 17 bases lying between them. The CDR3 extends over 16 amino acids. CDR1 and CDR2 (germline): SGHTA, FQGTGA. Here the CDR3 reads CASSLKRPPPTETQYF. CDR3 DNA: TGTGCCAGCAGCTTAAAGCGGCCCCCCCCCACGGAGACCCAGTACTTC.

This clone was seen more than once but under ten times. This chain joins TRBV7-8 and TRBJ1-4; TRBD1 is a possible D gene (5 bases). The V gene's germline CDR1 is SGHVS and CDR2 FQNEAQ. The CDR3 totals 15 residues. V lost 2 bases and J 4 bases, leaving 11 bases between the germline ends. The CDR3 here is CASSLSGGINEKLFF. In nucleotides, the CDR3 is TGTGCCAGCAGCTTAAGTGGGGGGATTAATGAAAAACTGTTTTTT.

The chain links TRBV11-2 to TRBJ1-1; the D is unclear. Per the germline V gene, CDR1 is SGHAT and CDR2 is FQNNGV. V shed 2 bases and J shed 1 base, with 2 bases lying between them. CDR3 length equals 12 residues. The CDR3 coding sequence is TGTGCCAGCAGCTTACAGAACACTGAAGCTTTCTTT. Its protein product is CASSLQNTEAFF. Full variable domain (missing parts from reference TRBV11-2 and TRBJ1-1): EAGVAQSPRYKIIEKRQSVAFWCNPISGHATLYWYQQILGQGPKLLIQFQNNGVVDDSQLPKDRFSAERLKGVDSTLKIQPAKLEDSAVYLCASSLQNTEAFFGQGTRLTVV.

The sample holds one count of this clone. At the DNA level, this CDR3 is encoded by other sequences in the same sample as well. The chain combines TRBV9 with TRBJ2-7, with TRBD2 matching 10 bases. Germline V gene lookup returns CDR1 SGDLS and CDR2 YYNGEE. Trimming removed 0 bases from V and 4 bases from J; junction bases left unmatched: 13. The CDR3 length is 18 residues. This CDR3 reads CASSVGGGSGGIAYEQYF. The CDR3 bases are TGTGCCAGCAGCGTAGGAGGGGGTAGCGGGGGGATCGCTTACGAGCAGTACTTC.

V gene TRBV11-2 combines with J gene TRBJ2-1, with D possibly matching TRBD2 (6 bases). The length of the CDR3 is 15 residues. The germline V gene has CDR1 SGHAT and CDR2 FQNNGV. V was trimmed by 0 bases and J by 8 bases, leaving 14 bases between them. The CDR3 nucleotides read TGTGCCAGCAGCTTAGACCGGGACTGGCGGCATGAGCAGTTCTTC. Its translation is CASSLDRDWRHEQFF.

V is TRBV5-1 and J is TRBJ1-4; 9 nucleotides line up with TRBD1. The germline V gene encodes CDR1 SGHRS and CDR2 YFSETQ. V lost 3 bases to trimming and J lost 5 bases; unmatched junction nucleotides: 5. This CDR3 spans 15 amino acids. CDR3 residues: CASSSGQGSNEKLFF. The CDR3 DNA is TGCGCCAGCAGCTCGGGACAGGGTTCCAATGAAAAACTGTTTTTT. The full variable domain, in which reference TRBV5-1 and TRBJ1-4 provide the parts outside the CDR3, is KAGVTQTPRYLIKTRGQQVTLSCSPISGHRSVSWYQQTPGQGLQFLFEYFSETQRNKGNFPGRFSGRQFSNSRSEMNVSTLELGDSALYLCASSSGQGSNEKLFFGSGTQLSVL.

This chain joins TRBV19 and TRBJ2-1, with D perhaps matching TRBD1 or TRBD2 (5 bases each). The CDR3 totals 16 residues. V lost 5 bases, J lost 0 bases, and 14 bases lay in between. Germline V lookup: CDR1 LNHDA, CDR2 SQIVND (reference sequence). CDR3: CASSDSTGPSYNEQFF. The CDR3 DNA sequence: TGTGCCAGTAGTGATTCTACGGGGCCCTCCTACAATGAGCAGTTCTTC.

The CDR3 DNA is TGTGCCAGCAGCCGAGACAGGCGCACTGGCGGCGAGCAGTACTTC. It codes for CASSRDRRTGGEQYF. The chain couples TRBV2 to TRBJ2-7, with a possible D match to TRBD1 (6 bases). The V gene's germline CDR1 is SNHLY and CDR2 FYNNEI. Trimming pared 6 bases from V and 6 bases from J, leaving 21 bases between. There are 15 residues in the CDR3.

The chain is built from TRBV12-5 and TRBJ1-5, with 7 bases matching TRBD1. CDR1 and CDR2 from the germline V gene are LGHNT and FRNRAP. Trimming removed 5 bases from V and 1 base from J; junction bases left unmatched: 5. The CDR3 is 15 residues long. The CDR3 nucleotides read TGTGCTAGTGGTATTGGACAGGAGAGCAATCAGCCCCAGCATTTT. Amino acids: CASGIGQESNQPQHF.

The genes are TRBV27 and TRBJ1-2; D perhaps matches TRBD1 (6 bases). Trimming removed 5 bases from V and 7 bases from J, with 20 bases in between. The CDR3 has 15 amino acids. Germline V gene lookup returns CDR1 MNHEY and CDR2 SMNVEV (reference sequence). The DNA for the CDR3 is TGTGCCAGCAGTCCCCAGGGGAGACTGCTCGGTGGCTACACCTTC. It is translated as CASSPQGRLLGGYTF.

The chain links TRBV19 to TRBJ1-1, with a weak D call TRBD1 (6 bases). The length of the CDR3 is 12 residues. The germline V and J ends were trimmed by 6 bases and 9 bases, with 14 bases remaining between them. CDR1 and CDR2 from the germline V gene are LNHDA and SQIVND (reference sequence). CDR3 nucleotides: TGTGCCAGTAGATTCTCGGGACAACAAGCTTTCTTT. Translation: CASRFSGQQAFF.

This clone was seen a handful of times. At one end, the junction sequence differs from germline, possibly due to a read error. This sequence joins TRBV7-6 and TRBJ2-7; D gene uncertain. The CDR3 runs to 12 residues. Germline assignment: CDR1 SGHVS and CDR2 FNYEAQ. CDR3 in amino acids: CASSLLTTDLFF. The DNA of the CDR3 is TGTGCCAGCAGCCTCCTAACGACGGACCTTTTCTTC.

The chain links TRBV11-2 to TRBJ2-3; 11 nucleotides agree with TRBD2. Germline trimming cut 1 base from V and 4 bases from J; bases unmatched to any gene: 4. CDR1 and CDR2 (germline): SGHAT, FQNNGV. The CDR3 sequence is 16 residues long. The CDR3 DNA sequence: TGTGCCAGCAGCTTAGCTACTAGCGGGGGTGCAGATACGCAGTATTTT. Its protein is CASSLATSGGADTQYF.

The rearrangement joins TRBV6-5 to TRBJ1-1; D ambiguous. Germline lookup yields CDR1 MNHEY and CDR2 SVGAGI. Trimming removed 6 bases at V and 3 bases at J, with 11 bases between. The CDR3 is 13 residues long. The chain's CDR3 is CASRRLVDTEAFF. The DNA for the CDR3 is TGTGCCAGCAGACGTCTTGTGGACACTGAAGCTTTCTTT.

This chain joins TRBV4-1 and TRBJ1-2; no definite D call. CDR1 is MGHRA and CDR2 is YSYEKL in the germline V gene. The CDR3 length is 12 residues. The V end was cut by 2 bases, the J end by 7 bases, with 8 bases between. CDR3: CASSQTLGGYTF. The DNA for the CDR3 is TGCGCCAGCAGCCAAACATTGGGTGGCTACACCTTC.

This chain connects TRBV5-1 to TRBJ2-7; maybe TRBD1 (5 bases). The germline V gene encodes CDR1 SGHRS and CDR2 YFSETQ. This CDR3 comprises 13 residues. Trimming left V 3 bases short and J 4 bases short, with 11 bases between. CDR3 coding DNA: TGCGCCAGCAGCTCTCACGACAGTTACGAGCAGTACTTC. As protein: CASSSHDSYEQYF.

The chain uses TRBV11-1 and TRBJ1-1, with D possibly matching TRBD1 (6 bases). In germline, CDR1 is SGHAT, CDR2 FQDESV (reference sequence). This CDR3 is built from 15 residues. V was shortened by 5 bases and J by 0 bases, with 13 bases between the two germline ends. The CDR3 nucleotides read TGTGCCAGCAGCCCTGCGACAGGCGTGAACACTGAAGCTTTCTTT. Translation gives CASSPATGVNTEAFF.

J is TRBJ1-2 and V is TRBV27, with D perhaps matching TRBD1 (6 bases). Germline CDR1 MNHEY, CDR2 SMNVEV (reference sequence). V was shortened by 2 bases and J by 4 bases, with 8 bases between the two germline ends. The CDR3 has 13 residues. The CDR3 nucleotides read TGTGCCAGCAGTTTAGAGGGGGGCTATGGCTACACCTTC. This codes for CASSLEGGYGYTF.

The chain carries TRBV18 and TRBJ2-7; D is perhaps TRBD1 (5 bases). The germline V gene has CDR1 KGHSH and CDR2 LQKENI. The ends were cut back, 0 bases at V and 6 bases at J, with 6 bases in the middle. This CDR3 comprises 12 residues. The CDR3 loop reads CASSPPGREQYF. As DNA, the CDR3 is TGTGCCAGCTCACCACCGGGGCGCGAGCAGTACTTC.

This CDR3 reads CASRDRAFTEAFF. CDR3 DNA sequence: TGTGCCAGCAGGGACAGGGCTTTCACTGAAGCTTTCTTT. This chain joins TRBV6-1 and TRBJ1-1; 8 nucleotides match TRBD1. The germline V gene encodes CDR1 MNHNS and CDR2 SASEGT. Unmatched junction bases numbered 4, after V lost 6 bases and J lost 4 bases. The length of the CDR3 is 13 residues.

The rearrangement joins TRBV28 to TRBJ1-1; no firm D call. Germline V CDR1 and CDR2: MDHEN, SYDVKM. The length of the CDR3 is 12 residues. The germline V and J ends were trimmed by 1 base and 1 base, with 1 base remaining between them. Here the CDR3 reads CASSLSNTEAFF. The CDR3 DNA sequence: TGTGCCAGCAGTTTATCGAACACTGAAGCTTTCTTT.